These 11 T cell receptor beta chains share one sample of origin, sequenced in a study of PD-1 blockade in classical Hodgkin lymphoma (TCRdb year 2020). The library came from the immunoSEQ multiplex PCR assay. The source is immuneACCESS, and TCRdb retained only in-frame sequences with V and J called. Part of the clones is not carried over; for the studies checked, unresolved V genes explain less than half of this, and the remainder is unexplained. The sample profile shows roughly 61,000 clones; 85% to 95% of them were found once. The leading ten clones occupy about 10% of the sample. According to the study, the label for this sample's time point signals: cycle 2 day 1 (C2D1) of nivolumab. All trial patients had relapsed after autologous stem cell transplantation, with cohorts A, B and C differing in prior brentuximab vedotin exposure. Sequencing used peripheral blood mononuclear cells (PBMCs), obtained before the second cycle of nivolumab. Receptors were obtained from a human donor with classical Hodgkin lymphoma.

The chain combines TRBV19 with TRBJ2-7; D is uncertain. CDR1 and CDR2 (germline): LNHDA, SQIVND (reference sequence). The germline V and J ends were trimmed by 5 bases and 1 base, with 12 bases remaining between them. The CDR3 covers 14 residues. The chain's CDR3 is CASSVTDGSYEQYF. As DNA, the CDR3 is TGTGCCAGTAGTGTAACGGACGGGTCCTACGAGCAGTACTTC.

The V and J genes are TRBV29-1 and TRBJ2-2, with D perhaps matching TRBD1 (6 bases). Germline values: CDR1 SQVTM, CDR2 ANQGSEA. The CDR3 has 14 residues. V lost 1 base, J lost 4 bases, and 10 bases lay in between. The CDR3 DNA follows: TGCAGCGTTGAAGGACAGGTCCCCACCGGGGAGCTGTTTTTT. Translated, it gives CSVEGQVPTGELFF.

The chain is built from TRBV28 and TRBJ1-1, with TRBD1 matching over 8 bases. Per the germline V gene, CDR1 is MDHEN and CDR2 is SYDVKM. The J segment lost 5 bases and the V segment lost 4 bases, leaving 3 bases of the junction unmatched. This CDR3 contains 13 residues. DNA of the CDR3: TGTGCCAGCAGTTCACAGGGGGGGACTGAAGCTTTCTTT. Translating gives CASSSQGGTEAFF.

This chain uses TRBV9 with TRBJ2-3, with D possibly matching TRBD2 (7 bases). Germline CDR1 reads SGDLS; CDR2 reads YYNGEE. The CDR3 runs 13 residues. V lost 6 bases to trimming and J lost 7 bases, with 15 bases between them. CDR3: CASTGGSLHTQYF. The CDR3 coding sequence is TGTGCCAGCACGGGGGGCTCCCTCCATACGCAGTATTTT. The full variable domain, rest sourced from reference TRBV9 and TRBJ2-3, is DSGVTQTPKHLITATGQRVTLRCSPRSGDLSVYWYQQSLDQGLQFLIQYYNGEERAKGNILERFSAQQFPDLHSELNLSSLELGDSALYFCASTGGSLHTQYFGPGTRLTVL.

The rearrangement joins TRBV27 to TRBJ2-7, with 7 bases that match TRBD2. This CDR3 contains 16 residues. Germline values: CDR1 MNHEY, CDR2 SMNVEV (reference sequence). The ends lost 0 bases at V and 6 bases at J; junction bases unmatched: 11. The CDR3 reads CASSLSGGSPPSEQYF. The CDR3 nucleotides read TGTGCCAGCAGTTTATCGGGCGGGAGCCCCCCGTCCGAGCAGTACTTC.

In its sample, this clone was seen once. The chain links TRBV4-3 to TRBJ2-1; 10 bases line up with TRBD2. V was pared by 2 bases and J by 8 bases, with 9 bases of the junction left unmatched. From germline, CDR1 is LGHNA and CDR2 YSLEER. The CDR3 extends over 16 amino acids. The CDR3 loop is CASSQMASGSLYEQFF. The CDR3, as DNA: TGCGCCAGCAGCCAAATGGCTAGCGGGAGTCTGTATGAGCAGTTCTTC.

The chain couples TRBV7-9 to TRBJ2-3, with a tentative D call TRBD2 (6 bases). The V end was cut by 1 base, the J end by 0 bases, with 8 bases between. Germline V gives CDR1 SEHNR, CDR2 FQNEAQ (reference sequence). The length of the CDR3 is 15 residues. The CDR3 sequence is CASSLVAGSTDTQYF. The CDR3 DNA sequence: TGTGCCAGCAGCTTAGTCGCGGGAAGCACAGATACGCAGTATTTT. Supplemented by reference TRBV7-9 and TRBJ2-3, the full variable domain reads DTGVSQNPRHKITKRGQNVTFRCDPISEHNRLYWYRQTLGQGPEFLTYFQNEAQLEKSRLLSDRFSAERPKGSFSTLEIQRTEQGDSAMYLCASSLVAGSTDTQYFGPGTRLTVL.

This clone was observed once. The J gene is TRBJ2-7, the V gene TRBV4-1, with D uncertain. Germline CDR1 MGHRA, CDR2 YSYEKL. This CDR3 is 14 amino acids long. With 1 base removed from V and 2 bases from J, the gap between germline ends came to 9 bases. CDR3 nucleotides: TGCGCCAGCAGCCAAGGGGCGGCGGCCTACGAGCAGTACTTC. It translates to CASSQGAAAYEQYF.

The genes are TRBV7-3 and TRBJ1-1; D may be TRBD1 (5 bases). This CDR3 comprises 15 residues. Germline lookup yields CDR1 SGHTA and CDR2 FQGTGA. The V gene lost 0 bases and the J gene lost 4 bases, with 12 bases spanning the gap. The CDR3 DNA follows: TGTGCCAGCAGCTTAACCGGGCAGGGTTTCACTGAAGCTTTCTTT. Its protein is CASSLTGQGFTEAFF.

This clone was recorded once. The chain combines TRBV2 with TRBJ1-1; TRBD1 is a possible D gene (5 bases). Germline V lookup: CDR1 SNHLY, CDR2 FYNNEI. The CDR3 totals 10 residues. Trimming removed 8 bases at V and 4 bases at J, with 5 bases between. The CDR3 is CASQGTEAFF. The CDR3 DNA is TGTGCCAGCCAGGGCACTGAAGCTTTCTTT. The entire variable domain, with the rest obtained from reference TRBV2 and TRBJ1-1, is as follows: EPEVTQTPSHQVTQMGQEVILRCVPISNHLYFYWYRQILGQKVEFLVSFYNNEISEKSEIFDDQFSVERPDGSNFTLKIRSTKLEDSAMYFCASQGTEAFFGQGTRLTVV.

This chain joins TRBV30 and TRBJ2-5; D not resolved. This CDR3 has 15 residues. Trimming removed 0 bases from V and 5 bases from J, with 16 bases in between. CDR1 is GTSNPN and CDR2 is SVGIG in the germline V gene (reference sequence). The CDR3 is CAWSVRRALGETQYF. In nucleotides, the CDR3 is TGTGCCTGGAGTGTACGGCGCGCCCTGGGGGAGACCCAGTACTTC.